This entry features one T cell receptor beta chain sequence. Its target is unknown. This sample was taken from a study of CD8 T cells in ankylosing spondylitis. Via MiXCR, TCRdb re-called the 5' RACE reads, giving one row per CDR3 protein. The sample yields around 23,000 distinct CDR3 sequences, roughly a sixth seen once. CDR1 and CDR2 (germline): SQVTM, ANQGSEA. CDR3 length equals 12 residues. The V gene end was trimmed by 5 bases and the J gene end by 12 bases; junction bases not matched to a gene: 8. Study-wide points: As reported, disease-linked clones showed significant enrichment in matched ankylosing spondylitis synovial fluid. Among TCR beta sequences, a motif of several highly homologous variants appeared characteristic of ankylosing spondylitis blood. Within peripheral blood, clones linked to disease were CD8+ and relatively rare. Previous work reported some of these motif variants in the synovial fluid and blood of reactive arthritis.

The sample consisted of blood. The genes are TRBV29-1 and TRBJ1-4; 8 nucleotides match TRBD1. This clonotype was sampled from a male donor with ankylosing spondylitis or in good health (not recorded which). CDR3 DNA: TGCAGCGTTTCGACGGACAGGGAAGAACTGTTTTTT. Translated, it gives CSVSTDREELFF. Full variable domain (outside the CDR3, taken from reference TRBV29-1 and TRBJ1-4): SAVISQKPSRDICQRGTSLTIQCQVDSQVTMMFWYRQQPGQSLTLIATANQGSEATYESGFVIDKFPISRPNLTFSTLTVSNMSPEDSSIYLCSVSTDREELFFGSGTQLSVL.